Listed below are T cell receptor beta chains from one sample, sequenced in a study of blood T cell repertoires in COVID-19. Here immunoSEQ multiplex PCR was the method, and the copy in TCRdb shows in-frame clones only, minus some. The sample holds about 240,000 clones, 83% seen once. Source material: PBMCs or T cells enriched from blood (not recorded which). The origin of the receptors is a woman between 35 and 50 years old who had been exposed to COVID-19. Each CDR3 is given with its conserved first and last residue. A D gene is named only where the DNA matches it firmly. Rows may omit the clone size; those that give it use once, few, many or a size class.

CDR3: CASSPTGGDTQYF
DNA: TGTGCCAGCAGTCCCACGGGGGGCGATACGCAGTATTTT
J: TRBJ2-3
length: 13
V: TRBV12-3/TRBV12-4
D: NA
size: NA

CDR3: CASSHSLPEDDYGYTF
DNA: TGTGCCAGCAGCCATAGCCTCCCGGAGGACGACTATGGCTACACCTTC
J: TRBJ1-2
length: 16
V: TRBV7-9
D: NA
size: NA

CDR3: CASSPRGPGQAGETQYF
DNA: TGTGCCAGCTCACCGCGGGGACCGGGACAGGCTGGGGAGACCCAGTACTTC
J: TRBJ2-5
length: 17
V: TRBV18
D: TRBD1
size: NA

CDR3: CASSQSIGGRSPLQPQHF
DNA: TGCGCCAGCAGTCAATCGATCGGGGGACGGAGCCCACTTCAGCCCCAGCATTTT
J: TRBJ1-5
length: 18
V: TRBV23-1
D: NA
size: NA

CDR3: CASSLMGGQGEQYF
DNA: TGTGCCAGCAGCTTAATGGGCGGTCAGGGCGAGCAGTACTTC
J: TRBJ2-7
length: 14
V: TRBV7-3
D: NA
size: NA

CDR3: CASSFSGGATDTQYF
DNA: TGCGCCAGCAGTTTTAGCGGGGGGGCGACAGATACGCAGTATTTT
J: TRBJ2-3
length: 15
V: TRBV10-2
D: TRBD2
size: NA

CDR3: CASSFRTSYGYTF
DNA: TGTGCCAGCAGCTTCCGCACTTCCTATGGCTACACCTTC
J: TRBJ1-2
length: 13
V: TRBV11-2
D: NA
size: NA

CDR3: CASGLPQPRDYQETQYF
DNA: TGTGCTAGTGGTTTGCCCCAGCCCCGGGACTACCAAGAGACCCAGTACTTC
J: TRBJ2-5
length: 17
V: TRBV12-5
D: NA
size: NA

CDR3: CASSPTGVGNTIYF
DNA: TGTGCCAGCAGTCCGACAGGGGTTGGAAACACCATATATTTT
J: TRBJ1-3
length: 14
V: TRBV9
D: TRBD1
size: NA

CDR3: CASSSGAYQPQHF
DNA: TGTGCCAGTAGTTCAGGGGCCTATCAGCCCCAGCATTTT
J: TRBJ1-5
length: 13
V: TRBV19
D: NA
size: NA

CDR3: CSVEEQTGFEQYF
DNA: TGCAGCGTTGAAGAACAAACAGGGTTCGAGCAGTACTTC
J: TRBJ2-7
length: 13
V: TRBV29-1
D: NA
size: once

CDR3: CASSFSTAADTQYF
DNA: TGCGCCAGCAGCTTTTCGACAGCCGCAGATACGCAGTATTTT
J: TRBJ2-3
length: 14
V: TRBV5-1
D: NA
size: NA

CDR3: CASSRQETGPGNTIYF
DNA: TGCGCCAGCAGCCGACAGGAGACAGGACCCGGAAACACCATATATTTT
J: TRBJ1-3
length: 16
V: TRBV5-1
D: NA
size: NA

CDR3: CASSQVQASGAEAFF
DNA: TGTGCCAGCAGCCAAGTCCAAGCCTCAGGTGCTGAAGCTTTCTTT
J: TRBJ1-1
length: 15
V: TRBV14
D: NA
size: NA

CDR3: CASSSWTENGYTF
DNA: TGTGCCAGCAGTTCCTGGACAGAGAATGGCTACACCTTC
J: TRBJ1-2
length: 13
V: TRBV27
D: NA
size: NA

CDR3: CASSGEETTGNYGYTF
DNA: TGTGCCAGCAGCGGCGAAGAAACGACAGGGAACTATGGCTACACCTTC
J: TRBJ1-2
length: 16
V: TRBV9
D: TRBD1
size: NA

CDR3: CASGAGMNTEAFF
DNA: TGTGCCAGCGGGGCAGGGATGAACACTGAAGCTTTCTTT
J: TRBJ1-1
length: 13
V: TRBV2
D: NA
size: NA

CDR3: CASSPPSSKETQYF
DNA: TGTGCCAGCTCACCCCCTAGCAGTAAAGAGACCCAGTACTTC
J: TRBJ2-5
length: 14
V: TRBV18
D: NA
size: NA

CDR3: CASSLRGGKPETQYF
DNA: TGTGCCAGCAGTTTAAGGGGTGGAAAGCCGGAGACCCAGTACTTC
J: TRBJ2-5
length: 15
V: TRBV27
D: NA
size: once

CDR3: CASSPAGGQGSYEQYF
DNA: TGTGCCAGCAGCCCTGCGGGGGGACAGGGCTCCTACGAGCAGTACTTC
J: TRBJ2-7
length: 16
V: TRBV5-4
D: NA
size: NA